This T cell receptor (beta chain) was retrieved from a study of cytomegalovirus exposure and HLA in healthy donors. Turning to the study itself: As released early, the data held about 85 million unique TCRs from HLA-typed donors. General study results and limits: Some TCR beta chains (164 of them) were listed as cytomegalovirus-associated. A later analysis revealed that TCR association rates differed between HLA loci, peaking at DRB1 and bottoming out at HLA-C.

Primers included in the PCR were 60 Vbeta and 13 Jbeta primers. Profiling relied on immunoSEQ multiplex PCR, and the TCRdb table lists in-frame clones only, not all of them. The sample holds fewer than 250,000 clones; approximately 80% are singletons and the top ten take approximately 1.4%. The study sampled nominally healthy donors, though unrecorded immune exposures were likely. V was pared by 0 bases and J by 9 bases, with 12 bases between. The CDR3 consists of 14 residues. The germline gives CDR1 SGHVS, CDR2 FQNEAQ. Of note for this clone: The antigen remains undetermined.

This chain links TRBV7-8 with TRBJ1-5, with D hard to call. Input material: PBMCs. The source is a girl between 10 and 17 years old in good health and CMV-seronegative. The CDR3 region is CASSLAGRERPQHF. CDR3 nucleotides: TGTGCCAGCAGCTTAGCCGGCCGCGAGCGGCCCCAGCATTTT.